Shown below are 25 T cell receptor beta chains from a single sample sequenced in a study of cytomegalovirus exposure and HLA in healthy donors. PCR involved 60 Vbeta and 13 Jbeta primers. The protocol was immunoSEQ multiplex PCR, while the TCRdb copy is restricted to in-frame clones and leaves out a portion. The sample has about 70,000 clones, about 70% seen once. The specimen sequenced was PBMCs. The receptor source for this set is a woman aged 30 to 39 in good health and CMV-seronegative.

The V gene is TRBV5-4, the J gene TRBJ1-1; 7 bases map to TRBD1. Germline CDR1 is SGHNT and CDR2 is YYREEE (reference sequence). Trimming at V came to 4 bases and at J to 2 bases, leaving 5 bases not matched to a gene. There are 14 residues in the CDR3. The chain's CDR3 is CASSLGQANTEAFF. Here the CDR3 DNA reads TGTGCCAGCAGCCTAGGACAGGCCAACACTGAAGCTTTCTTT.

The chain employs TRBV14 and TRBJ2-1, with D maybe TRBD1 (5 bases). There are 13 residues in the CDR3. Germline V lookup: CDR1 SGHDN, CDR2 FVKESK. V was shortened by 3 bases and J by 9 bases, with 12 bases between the two germline ends. This CDR3 reads CASSQGRLSEQFF. CDR3 sequence (DNA): TGTGCCAGCAGCCAGGGGCGCCTCAGTGAGCAGTTCTTC.

The V and J genes are TRBV2 and TRBJ1-5, with 10 nucleotides matching TRBD1. The CDR3 has 15 amino acids. CDR1 is SNHLY and CDR2 is FYNNEI in the germline V gene. J was trimmed by 1 base and V by 10 bases; bases with no gene match: 7. The CDR3 DNA is TGTGCCACCAGACAGGGGGCAAGGAGCAATCAGCCCCAGCATTTT. It translates to CATRQGARSNQPQHF. Filled out from reference TRBV2 and TRBJ1-5, the complete variable domain reads EPEVTQTPSHQVTQMGQEVILRCVPISNHLYFYWYRQILGQKVEFLVSFYNNEISEKSEIFDDQFSVERPDGSNFTLKIRSTKLEDSAMYFCATRQGARSNQPQHFGDGTRLSIL.

The chain carries TRBV4-1 and TRBJ1-1, with 7 bases aligning to TRBD1. The trim removed 4 bases at V and 3 bases at J, leaving 17 bases unmatched. CDR3 size: 18 residues. Germline-derived CDR1 and CDR2 are MGHRA and YSYEKL. As DNA, the CDR3 is TGCGCCAGCAGCCGAAGAGGGGTAGGGGGCGAAGTGGACACTGAAGCTTTCTTT. Its protein product is CASSRRGVGGEVDTEAFF.

Turning to this clone: Germline and junction disagree at one end, which may indicate a read error. The V gene is TRBV7-2, the J gene TRBJ2-7, with 8 bases that match TRBD2. Germline CDR1 and CDR2: SGHTA and FQGNSA. There are 14 residues in the CDR3. This chain's CDR3 is CASSLGLAKNEQYF. The CDR3, as DNA: TGTGCCAGCAGTTTAGGACTAGCAAAAAACGAGCAGTACTTC.

J is TRBJ2-7 and V is TRBV7-8; 7 positions match TRBD2. The CDR3 covers 14 residues. Germline CDR1 reads SGHVS; CDR2 reads FQNEAQ. Trimming cost V 4 bases and J 0 bases; bases outside gene matches: 3. CDR3 in amino acids: CASSYRDYSYEQYF. The CDR3, as DNA: TGTGCCAGCAGCTATCGGGACTACTCCTACGAGCAGTACTTC.

This clone was seen a handful of times. This chain uses TRBV6-5 with TRBJ1-5; D is uncertain. This CDR3 has 12 amino acids. Germline CDR1 is MNHEY and CDR2 is SVGAGI. Deletions cut 4 bases from V and 4 bases from J, with 5 bases between. The CDR3: CASSSPNQPQHF. As DNA, the CDR3 is TGTGCCAGCAGTTCTCCTAATCAGCCCCAGCATTTT.

This chain links TRBV10-2 with TRBJ2-7; unclear D gene. Looked up from germline, CDR1 is WSHSY and CDR2 is SAAADI. V was shortened by 6 bases and J by 3 bases, with 9 bases between the two germline ends. This CDR3 contains 12 residues. The CDR3 protein is CASRPSDYEQYF. The CDR3 coding sequence is TGCGCCAGCAGGCCTTCAGACTACGAGCAGTACTTC.

The chain links TRBV18 to TRBJ2-1, with 9 bases fitting TRBD2. The V gene end was trimmed by 3 bases and the J gene end by 6 bases; junction bases not matched to a gene: 12. CDR3 length equals 17 residues. Germline V gives CDR1 KGHSH, CDR2 LQKENI. CDR3 region: CASSPTKRTSEGNEQFF. CDR3 DNA: TGTGCCAGCTCACCCACGAAGAGGACTAGCGAAGGCAATGAGCAGTTCTTC.

For the CDR3, the DNA is TGTGCCAGCAGCTTAAGTCGGGACAGGGGTGGCTACACCTTC. It is translated as CASSLSRDRGGYTF. V usage is TRBV7-2 and J usage is TRBJ1-2, with 10 bases lining up with TRBD1. Germline V gene sequence: CDR1 SGHTA, CDR2 FQGNSA. Germline trimming cut 2 bases from V and 7 bases from J; bases unmatched to any gene: 4. The CDR3 has 14 residues.

The chain has TRBV28 and TRBJ2-5, with 7 nucleotides matching TRBD2. Germline CDR1 is MDHEN and CDR2 is SYDVKM. The CDR3 contains 13 residues. V trimming: 10 bases; J trimming: 5 bases; junction bases outside the gene matches: 10. CDR3 DNA: TGTGCCACACTAAGCTGGGGGGGGGAGACCCAGTACTTC. Translating it yields CATLSWGGETQYF.

This chain uses TRBV11-2 with TRBJ1-2; perhaps TRBD1 as D (6 bases). The germline gives CDR1 SGHAT, CDR2 FQNNGV. This CDR3 is 14 amino acids long. The V gene lost 4 bases and the J gene lost 5 bases, with 14 bases spanning the gap. CDR3 region: CASSSGPGVYGYTF. CDR3 nucleotide sequence: TGTGCCAGCAGCTCAGGTCCAGGGGTGTATGGCTACACCTTC.

The chain recombines TRBV6-1 with TRBJ2-1, with 13 positions matching TRBD2. The junction had 5 bases not matched to a gene; V was cut back by 9 bases and J by 6 bases. Looked up from germline, CDR1 is MNHNS and CDR2 is SASEGT. The CDR3 length is 14 residues. The CDR3 here is CASTLAGGLNEQFF. The CDR3 region has the DNA TGTGCCAGTACACTAGCGGGGGGGCTCAATGAGCAGTTCTTC.

The chain is built from TRBV14 and TRBJ2-3; D gene ambiguous. The CDR3 has 13 amino acids. Germline CDR1 is SGHDN and CDR2 is FVKESK. Deletions cut 5 bases from V and 1 base from J, with 7 bases between. The CDR3 spells CASSVRGTDTQYF. The CDR3 DNA is TGTGCCAGCAGCGTCCGGGGCACAGATACGCAGTATTTT.

V is TRBV2 and J is TRBJ2-2, with D perhaps TRBD1 (6 bases). The CDR3 covers 14 residues. V lost 6 bases, J lost 0 bases, and 8 bases lay in between. Germline-derived CDR1 and CDR2 are SNHLY and FYNNEI. CDR3 protein: CASRTGTNTGELFF. CDR3 coding DNA: TGTGCCAGCAGAACAGGGACGAACACCGGGGAGCTGTTTTTT.

The genes are TRBV7-9 and TRBJ1-5, with a weak D call TRBD1 (5 bases). Per germline, CDR1 SEHNR and CDR2 FQNEAQ (reference sequence). V lost 1 base, J lost 4 bases, and 11 bases lay in between. This CDR3 contains 15 residues. The CDR3 sequence: CASSLEGDLNQPQHF. The DNA of the CDR3 is TGTGCCAGCAGCTTAGAAGGGGATCTTAATCAGCCCCAGCATTTT.

Sample share makes this clone medium-sized. The chain is built from TRBV29-1 and TRBJ1-4; 7 bases match TRBD1. The CDR3 runs to 14 residues. Germline V lookup: CDR1 SQVTM, CDR2 ANQGSEA. V trimming: 2 bases; J trimming: 10 bases; junction bases outside the gene matches: 10. The CDR3 nucleotides read TGCAGCGTTGAAATGGGACAGCGACCTGGAAAACTGTTTTTT. This encodes CSVEMGQRPGKLFF.

The genes are TRBV7-8 and TRBJ2-1; TRBD2 agrees at 8 bases. The trim removed 5 bases at V and 4 bases at J, leaving 16 bases unmatched. Germline V gene sequence: CDR1 SGHVS, CDR2 FQNEAQ. This CDR3 is built from 18 residues. DNA of the CDR3: TGTGCCAGCAGCCAAGGCCCCCTCAAAGCGGGGGATTACAATGAGCAGTTCTTC. This gives the protein CASSQGPLKAGDYNEQFF. Based on the CDR3 plus reference TRBV7-8 and TRBJ2-1, the full variable domain is GAGVSQSPRYKVAKRGQDVALRCDPISGHVSLFWYQQALGQGPEFLTYFQNEAQLDKSGLPSDRFFAERPEGSVSTLKIQRTQQEDSAVYLCASSQGPLKAGDYNEQFFGPGTRLTVL.

This chain joins TRBV6-5 and TRBJ2-7; 7 nucleotides match TRBD1. V lost 4 bases and J lost 3; bases outside the gene matches: 9. In germline, CDR1 is MNHEY, CDR2 SVGAGI. CDR3 length: 15 residues. The CDR3 DNA sequence: TGTGCCAGCAGTTCCCGACAGGGTGGGGACTACGAGCAGTACTTC. Translating gives CASSSRQGGDYEQYF.

This clone came up a few times. The genes are TRBV2 and TRBJ2-6; 8 positions match TRBD1. Germline V lookup: CDR1 SNHLY, CDR2 FYNNEI. V shed 6 bases and J 0 bases; nucleotides not matched to a gene: 7. CDR3 length: 17 residues. DNA of the CDR3: TGTGCCAGCAGAAGGACAGGGCTATACTCTGGGGCCAACGTCCTGACTTTC. The encoded protein is CASRRTGLYSGANVLTF. The complete variable domain, with remaining parts taken from reference TRBV2 and TRBJ2-6, reads EPEVTQTPSHQVTQMGQEVILRCVPISNHLYFYWYRQILGQKVEFLVSFYNNEISEKSEIFDDQFSVERPDGSNFTLKIRSTKLEDSAMYFCASRRTGLYSGANVLTFGAGSRLTVL.

This clone was found once. The chain uses TRBV14 and TRBJ1-1, with no clear D. Trimming cost V 0 bases and J 1 base, with 18 bases left between them. CDR1 is SGHDN and CDR2 is FVKESK in the germline V gene. CDR3 length equals 18 residues. The CDR3 loop reads CASSQDGWRVLGNTEAFF. DNA for the CDR3: TGTGCCAGCAGCCAAGATGGTTGGAGGGTCTTGGGGAACACTGAAGCTTTCTTT.

This clone was seen only a few times. The V and J genes are TRBV2 and TRBJ1-1; D gene ambiguous. V was cut by 6 bases and J by 10 bases, with 15 bases left in between. The CDR3 sequence is 12 residues long. CDR1 is SNHLY and CDR2 is FYNNEI in the germline V gene. The CDR3 loop is CASSYAQRRAFF. The CDR3 DNA sequence: TGTGCCAGCAGCTACGCCCAGAGGAGAGCTTTCTTT.

The V call is TRBV30, the J call TRBJ2-6, with D unresolved. CDR1 is GTSNPN, CDR2 SVGIG, per germline (reference sequence). Between the trimmed V and J ends, which lost 6 bases and 0 bases, there was a span of 18 bases. This CDR3 has 17 amino acids. The CDR3 spells CACPPRQISSGANVLTF. DNA for the CDR3: TGTGCCTGCCCCCCTAGGCAGATTAGCTCTGGGGCCAACGTCCTGACTTTC.

The J gene is TRBJ2-7, the V gene TRBV11-2, with D hard to call. Germline lookup yields CDR1 SGHAT and CDR2 FQNNGV. V was cut by 3 bases and J by 2 bases, with 8 bases left in between. This CDR3 contains 13 residues. The DNA of the CDR3 is TGTGCCAGCAGCTTGAGTGACACCTACGAGCAGTACTTC. Translating gives CASSLSDTYEQYF. Full variable domain (outside the CDR3, taken from reference TRBV11-2 and TRBJ2-7): EAGVAQSPRYKIIEKRQSVAFWCNPISGHATLYWYQQILGQGPKLLIQFQNNGVVDDSQLPKDRFSAERLKGVDSTLKIQPAKLEDSAVYLCASSLSDTYEQYFGPGTRLTVT.

This chain connects TRBV6-4 to TRBJ2-3; 8 bases match TRBD2. The germline V gene encodes CDR1 MRHNA and CDR2 SNTAGT. Trimming at V came to 5 bases and at J to 1 base, leaving 5 bases not matched to a gene. This CDR3 is built from 15 residues. The CDR3 DNA reads as TGTGCCAGCAGTTCGAGCGGGGGCGGCACAGATACGCAGTATTTT. Protein product: CASSSSGGGTDTQYF.